The 22 T cell receptor beta chains given below trace back to one sample, sequenced in a study of T cell repertoires in cytomegalovirus infection. The antigens of these receptors remain unknown. TCRdb fed the reads into MiXCR, producing one record per CDR3 protein. The sample contains about 920,000 distinct CDR3 sequences, approximately 30% of which appear only once. The sequencing used cultured CD8+ T cells from PBMCs, collected from culture after CMV antigen stimulation. The receptors derive from a human donor in good health (CMV status not recorded). Some clones in this sample may be carry-over from other donors' samples.

The chain couples TRBV14 to TRBJ2-6; tentatively, D is TRBD1 (6 bases). This CDR3 has 15 residues. Germline CDR1 reads SGHDN; CDR2 reads FVKESK. V lost 6 bases, J lost 2 bases, and 11 bases lay in between. CDR3 in amino acids: CASRPTGPGANVLTF. The CDR3 coding sequence is TGTGCCAGCAGGCCAACAGGGCCTGGGGCCAACGTCCTGACTTTC.

V usage is TRBV9 and J usage is TRBJ1-1; tentative D call: TRBD1 (6 bases). The CDR3 sequence is 15 residues long. Germline V CDR1 and CDR2: SGDLS, YYNGEE. Trimming cost V 4 bases and J 1 base, with 14 bases left between them. For the CDR3, the DNA is TGTGCCAGCAGCATCCCCAGGGGTACGAACACTGAAGCTTTCTTT. Its protein is CASSIPRGTNTEAFF.

This clonotype was seen a few times. The chain couples TRBV12-3 or TRBV12-4 to TRBJ1-1, with D hard to call. The CDR3 runs 14 residues. The ends were cut back, 4 bases at V and 0 bases at J, with 9 bases in the middle. Here the CDR3 DNA reads TGTGCCAGCAGTTACAGCTTCATGAACACTGAAGCTTTCTTT. Amino acids: CASSYSFMNTEAFF.

There are many counts of this clonotype. The V and J genes are TRBV7-9 and TRBJ2-2; perhaps TRBD2 as D (5 bases). The length of the CDR3 is 13 residues. V lost 5 bases to trimming and J lost 4 bases, with 8 bases between them. The germline V gene encodes CDR1 SEHNR and CDR2 FQNEAQ (reference sequence). The CDR3: CASSPEGTGELFF. CDR3 nucleotides: TGTGCCAGCAGCCCAGAGGGCACCGGGGAGCTGTTTTTT.

In the case of this clonotype: A junction end diverges from the germline sequence, so it may reflect a read error. The V gene is TRBV4-2, the J gene TRBJ1-4; no reliable D call. The CDR3 consists of 15 residues. The germline V gene encodes CDR1 LGHNA and CDR2 YNFKEQ. CDR3 sequence reads: CASSQDLDFGEKLFF. The CDR3 DNA is TGTGCCAGCAGCCAAGATCTGGACTTTGGTGAAAAACTGTTCTTT.

The chain employs TRBV4-2 and TRBJ2-7; D is unclear. The CDR3 is 13 amino acids. CDR1 LGHNA and CDR2 YNFKEQ come from the germline V gene. Trimming shortened V by 5 bases and J by 3 bases, and 11 bases separated the two germline ends. The DNA for the CDR3 is TGTGCCAGCAGCTCTCCAGAGATCTACGAGCAGTACTTC. This gives the protein CASSSPEIYEQYF.

This clonotype was picked up many times. The chain couples TRBV7-2 to TRBJ1-2; D remains unclear. Germline V CDR1 and CDR2: SGHTA, FQGNSA. CDR3 length: 13 residues. Trimming stripped 1 base from V and 8 bases from J, with 11 bases between. The CDR3 bases are TGTGCCAGCAGCTTAGTCTTCCCGCGGGGCTACACCTTC. This encodes CASSLVFPRGYTF.

This clonotype has at least ten counts. The CDR3 spells CASKGRVYEQYF. The DNA of the CDR3 is TGTGCCAGCAAGGGACGGGTCTACGAGCAGTACTTC. This chain connects TRBV2 to TRBJ2-7; D tentatively fits TRBD1 or TRBD2 (5 bases each). Germline assignment: CDR1 SNHLY and CDR2 FYNNEI. V was clipped by 7 bases and J by 3 bases, with 10 bases between them. CDR3 size: 12 residues. The full variable domain, rest sourced from reference TRBV2 and TRBJ2-7, is EPEVTQTPSHQVTQMGQEVILRCVPISNHLYFYWYRQILGQKVEFLVSFYNNEISEKSEIFDDQFSVERPDGSNFTLKIRSTKLEDSAMYFCASKGRVYEQYFGPGTRLTVT.

This clonotype showed up many times. V usage is TRBV9 and J usage is TRBJ1-1; D uncertain. V lost 0 bases and J lost 0, with 6 bases in between. Germline CDR1 is SGDLS and CDR2 is YYNGEE. This CDR3 is 14 amino acids long. In DNA form, the CDR3 reads TGTGCCAGCAGCGTAGGCTCGGTGAACACTGAAGCTTTCTTT. This sequence encodes CASSVGSVNTEAFF.

This chain uses TRBV24-1 with TRBJ2-1; 10 positions match TRBD2. Germline V gene data show CDR1 as KGHDR and CDR2 as SFDVKD. CDR3 length: 16 amino acids. Trimming at V came to 4 bases and at J to 8 bases, leaving 10 bases not matched to a gene. In nucleotides, the CDR3 is TGTGCCACCAGTGACGCCCAGCGGGGGGGCCGTGATGAGCAGTTCTTC. Its translation is CATSDAQRGGRDEQFF.

CDR3 in DNA: TGTGCCAGCAGTTACGGGGCGGGGGTCCAAGAGACCCAGTACTTC. This encodes CASSYGAGVQETQYF. The V and J genes are TRBV6-6 and TRBJ2-5, with 7 bases identical to TRBD2. This CDR3 is built from 15 residues. Germline CDR1 MNHNY, CDR2 SVGAGI (reference sequence). The ends lost 2 bases at V and 1 base at J; junction bases unmatched: 4.

This clonotype was seen a single time. The rearrangement joins TRBV19 to TRBJ2-7; D possibly corresponds to TRBD2 (5 bases). Germline V lookup: CDR1 LNHDA, CDR2 SQIVND (reference sequence). The CDR3 length is 17 residues. V was pared by 0 bases and J by 2 bases, with 17 bases between. CDR3 in amino acids: CASSIDPLGSVTYEQYF. CDR3 coding DNA: TGTGCCAGTAGTATAGATCCACTTGGGAGCGTAACCTACGAGCAGTACTTC.

This clonotype was counted ten times or more. This chain connects TRBV27 to TRBJ1-1, with TRBD1 matching over 11 bases. CDR1 is MNHEY and CDR2 is SMNVEV in the germline V gene (reference sequence). The CDR3 covers 15 residues. The V and J ends lost 4 bases and 4 bases, in that order; junction bases with no gene match: 5. Here the CDR3 reads CASSWTGGKGTEAFF. The CDR3 DNA reads as TGTGCCAGCAGTTGGACAGGGGGCAAGGGCACTGAAGCTTTCTTT.

The V gene is TRBV5-3, the J gene TRBJ1-1; D is ambiguous. TRBV5-3 is an open reading frame whose function is uncertain. The CDR3 is 17 amino acids. With 8 bases removed from V and 1 base from J, the gap between germline ends came to 24 bases. The CDR3 DNA is TGTGCCAGCAGCCTATCAGCAGGCTTTATGGGGAACACTGAAGCTTTCTTT. Encoded protein: CASSLSAGFMGNTEAFF.

The chain combines TRBV4-2 with TRBJ2-3; 16 positions match TRBD2. Germline-derived CDR1 and CDR2 are LGHNA and YNFKEQ. The CDR3 consists of 21 residues. The V and J ends lost 3 bases and 1 base, in that order; junction bases with no gene match: 13. The CDR3 loop is CASSHQAVPGLAGGGTDTQYF. The CDR3 DNA follows: TGTGCCAGCAGCCACCAAGCCGTCCCGGGACTAGCGGGGGGGGGCACAGATACGCAGTATTTT.

V usage is TRBV12-3 or TRBV12-4 and J usage is TRBJ2-5; TRBD1 matches 7 bases. Trimming removed 5 bases from V and 2 bases from J; junction bases left unmatched: 8. This CDR3 spans 15 amino acids. This chain's CDR3 is CASSDRQGLQETQYF. The CDR3 DNA follows: TGTGCCAGCAGTGACCGACAGGGCCTGCAAGAGACCCAGTACTTC.

This clonotype has a handful of counts. This chain joins TRBV7-3 and TRBJ2-1, with 15 bases that match TRBD2. The trim removed 5 bases at V and 7 bases at J, leaving 12 bases unmatched. CDR1 is SGHTA, CDR2 FQGTGA, per germline. This CDR3 spans 18 amino acids. The CDR3 sequence: CASSPRTSGGARRNEQFF. DNA for the CDR3: TGTGCCAGCAGCCCCAGGACTAGCGGGGGGGCCAGGCGGAATGAGCAGTTCTTC.

This clonotype has a single count. The chain is built from TRBV2 and TRBJ1-5; D is ambiguous. The V gene's germline CDR1 is SNHLY and CDR2 FYNNEI. The CDR3 sequence is 12 residues long. With 8 bases removed from V and 6 bases from J, the gap between germline ends came to 11 bases. The CDR3 loop is CASLAHGQPQHF. The DNA for the CDR3 is TGTGCCAGCTTGGCCCACGGTCAGCCCCAGCATTTT.

This chain joins TRBV29-1 and TRBJ1-2; D might be TRBD1 (5 bases). The CDR3 runs to 12 residues. Germline CDR1 SQVTM, CDR2 ANQGSEA. Between the trimmed V and J ends, which lost 4 bases and 7 bases, there was a span of 13 bases. The CDR3, as DNA: TGCAGCGTTGGAAGGGGCGGCGGTGGCTACACCTTC. Its protein is CSVGRGGGGYTF.

This clonotype was picked up a small number of times. V usage is TRBV7-9 and J usage is TRBJ2-3; tentatively, D is TRBD1 (5 bases). The CDR3 consists of 15 residues. The germline V gene has CDR1 SEHNR and CDR2 FQNEAQ (reference sequence). V was trimmed by 1 base and J by 4 bases, leaving 12 bases between them. CDR3 protein: CASSLDDRDSDTQYF. The CDR3 DNA reads TGTGCCAGCAGCTTAGACGACAGAGATTCAGATACGCAGTATTTT.

The chain employs TRBV12-3 or TRBV12-4 and TRBJ2-2; TRBD2 matches 8 bases. This CDR3 has 15 residues. Trimming took 6 bases from V and 7 from J; bases not matched to a gene: 10. The CDR3 DNA reads TGTGCCAGCAGCCCGGGGGGGGGCCGATTCGGGGAGCTGTTTTTT. Translating gives CASSPGGGRFGELFF.

The chain employs TRBV6-5 and TRBJ2-7; 7 nucleotides agree with TRBD1. This CDR3 has 15 amino acids. In germline, CDR1 is MNHEY, CDR2 SVGAGI. V shed 4 bases, J shed 3 bases, and the junction held 9 bases outside the gene matches. The chain's CDR3 is CASSSWLTGRYEQYF. In DNA form, the CDR3 reads TGTGCCAGCAGTTCCTGGTTGACAGGGCGCTACGAGCAGTACTTC.